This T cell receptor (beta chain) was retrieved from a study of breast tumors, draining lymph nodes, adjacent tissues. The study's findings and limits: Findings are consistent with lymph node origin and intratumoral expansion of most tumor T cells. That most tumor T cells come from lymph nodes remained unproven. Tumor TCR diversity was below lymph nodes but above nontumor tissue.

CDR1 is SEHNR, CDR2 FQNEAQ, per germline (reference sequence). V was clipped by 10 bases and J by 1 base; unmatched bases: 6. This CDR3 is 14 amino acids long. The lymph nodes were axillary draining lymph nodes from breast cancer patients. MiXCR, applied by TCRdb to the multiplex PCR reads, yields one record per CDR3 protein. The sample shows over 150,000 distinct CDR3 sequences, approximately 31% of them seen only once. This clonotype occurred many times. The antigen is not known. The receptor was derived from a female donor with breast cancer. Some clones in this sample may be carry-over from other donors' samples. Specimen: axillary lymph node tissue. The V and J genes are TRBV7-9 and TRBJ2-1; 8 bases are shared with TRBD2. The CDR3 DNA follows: TGTGCCACTTCCGGGACTAGTTCCTACAATGAGCAGTTCTTC. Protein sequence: CATSGTSSYNEQFF.